Listed below are T cell receptor beta chains from one sample, sequenced in a study of radiotherapy plus CTLA-4 blockade in lung cancer. Method: immunoSEQ multiplex PCR; TCRdb's copy keeps in-frame clones and lacks some. The sample has 45,000 to 55,000 clones, around four fifths seen once; the top ten hold approximately 3.5%. Source: peripheral blood, taken from a patient treated with radiotherapy plus ipilimumab. These receptor sequences come from a human donor with non-small cell lung cancer who had stable disease on radiotherapy plus ipilimumab. Both conserved end residues are part of each CDR3. The D gene is left open where the match is weak. Not every row has a clone size; where given, it reads once, few, many or a size class.

TRBJ1-1	NA	NA	TRBV15	CATSRLQLGGTEAFF	TGTGCCACCAGCAGGCTACAGCTCGGGGGCACTGAAGCTTTCTTT
TRBJ1-2	NA	NA	TRBV2	CASSTGRERYGYTF	TGTGCCAGCAGTACGGGAAGGGAGCGCTATGGCTACACCTTC
TRBJ2-3	NA	NA	TRBV5-1	CASSRERGTDTQYF	TGCGCCAGCAGCCGGGAAAGGGGCACAGATACGCAGTATTTT
TRBJ2-2	NA	TRBD1	TRBV9	CASSPRQGEVTGELFF	TGTGCCAGCAGCCCTAGACAGGGGGAGGTCACCGGGGAGCTGTTTTTT
TRBJ2-5	NA	TRBD1	TRBV5-6	CASTQDRVGETQYF	TGTGCCAGCACCCAGGACAGGGTGGGCGAGACCCAGTACTTC
TRBJ2-7	NA	NA	TRBV21-1	CASSKRGQGEQYF	TGTGCCAGCAGCAAAAGGGGGCAGGGCGAGCAGTACTTC
TRBJ2-7	NA	TRBD2	TRBV4-2	CASSPGDSGTYEQYF	TGTGCCAGCAGCCCCGGTGATAGCGGGACCTACGAGCAGTACTTC
TRBJ2-1	NA	NA	TRBV2	CASSDSYNEQFF	TGTGCCAGCAGTGACAGCTACAATGAGCAGTTCTTC
TRBJ2-7	few	TRBD1	TRBV27	CASSRGQGAHEQYF	TGTGCCAGCAGCCGGGGACAGGGGGCGCACGAGCAGTACTTC
TRBJ2-7	NA	TRBD1	TRBV30	CAWSVGQGSYEQYF	TGTGCCTGGAGTGTAGGACAGGGCTCCTACGAGCAGTACTTC
TRBJ2-1	NA	NA	TRBV19	CASSMVASMWNEQFF	TGTGCCAGTAGTATGGTGGCTAGTATGTGGAATGAGCAGTTCTTC
TRBJ2-3	NA	TRBD2	TRBV7-2	CASSPGTSGRSRTDTQYF	TGTGCCAGCAGCCCCGGGACTAGCGGGAGGAGCCGCACAGATACGCAGTATTTT
TRBJ2-1	once	TRBD2	TRBV7-7	CASSLGTSNNEQFF	TGTGCTAGCAGCTTGGGGACTAGTAACAATGAGCAGTTCTTC
TRBJ2-5	NA	NA	TRBV21-1	CASSADNFPGLAFQETQYF	TGTGCCAGCAGCGCAGACAATTTTCCGGGACTAGCGTTTCAAGAGACCCAGTACTTC
TRBJ2-6	NA	TRBD1	TRBV7-2	CASSLATPGQGYLGANVLTF	TGTGCCAGCAGCTTAGCAACACCGGGACAGGGGTACCTTGGGGCCAACGTCCTGACTTTC
TRBJ1-3	NA	NA	TRBV12-2	CASRPRLHREGASGNTIYF	TGTGCAAGTCGCCCCCGGCTCCACAGAGAGGGAGCTTCTGGAAACACCATATATTTT
TRBJ2-7	NA	TRBD2	TRBV30	CAWGRTSTGEQYF	TGTGCCTGGGGCAGGACTAGTACGGGTGAGCAGTACTTC
TRBJ2-6	medium-sized	TRBD1	TRBV4-3	CASSRGQGGANVLTF	TGCGCCAGCAGCCGGGGACAGGGGGGGGCCAACGTCCTGACTTTC
TRBJ2-5	few	NA	TRBV6-5	CASSSLAIQETQYF	TGTGCCAGCAGTTCACTCGCAATCCAAGAGACCCAGTACTTC
TRBJ1-5	few	TRBD1	TRBV6-1	CASSRDRFQPQHF	TGTGCCAGCAGTCGGGACAGGTTTCAGCCCCAGCATTTT
TRBJ2-1	NA	TRBD2	TRBV7-9	CASSRGLAGDEQFF	TGTGCCAGCAGCCGGGGACTAGCGGGAGATGAGCAGTTCTTC
TRBJ1-5	NA	TRBD1	TRBV27	CASSFRQGRNQPQHF	TGTGCCAGCAGTTTTCGACAGGGGCGGAATCAGCCCCAGCATTTT
TRBJ1-1	once	NA	TRBV28	CASSLIDSLNTEAFF	TGTGCCAGCAGTTTAATTGACAGTCTGAACACTGAAGCTTTCTTT
TRBJ2-4	NA	TRBD1	TRBV27	CASSGTGGTLAKNIQYF	TGTGCCAGCAGTGGGACAGGGGGAACTTTGGCCAAAAACATTCAGTACTTC
TRBJ2-7	once	TRBD1	TRBV2	CASSVGQGREQYF	TGTGCCAGCAGCGTTGGACAGGGAAGGGAGCAGTACTTC